This is a list of T cell receptor beta chains from one sample in a study of T-cell reconstitution after alpha-beta-depleted transplantation in children. TCRdb processed the PCR reads anew with MiXCR; each CDR3 protein has one entry. The sample has tens of thousands of distinct CDR3 sequences, roughly 4.5% seen once. The source was PBMCs, mostly from graft donor cells, collected 180 days after TCRalphabeta/CD19-depleted stem cell transplant. The receptors come from a boy under two years old who had a stem cell transplant for acute myeloid leukemia, so the T cells may come from the graft donor. The CDR3 runs from the conserved cysteine through the conserved F or W. A D gene is named only where the DNA matches it firmly.

TRBV6-5	TRBJ2-5	.	CASSSRGVAQYF
TRBV9	TRBJ2-3	.	CASSVDPGASTDTQYF
TRBV20-1	TRBJ2-4	.	CSARRPEAKNIQYF
TRBV12-3/TRBV12-4	TRBJ2-4	.	CASRPDWWGAKNIQYF
TRBV7-2	TRBJ1-5	.	CASSLDRNQPQHF
TRBV29-1	TRBJ2-7	.	CSVIHDTYEQYF
TRBV5-6	TRBJ2-3	TRBD2	CASSRAGTRRAGTQYF
TRBV19	TRBJ2-5	TRBD2	CVSTGGDQETQYF
TRBV5-1	TRBJ2-5	.	CASSSSWGLGEETQYF
TRBV12-3/TRBV12-4	TRBJ2-3	.	CASSLSRSFTDTQYF
TRBV4-3	TRBJ1-4	.	CASSLQVSRAEKLFF
TRBV25-1	TRBJ1-2	.	CASSDGRGDGYTF
TRBV5-1	TRBJ2-5	.	CASSVPTPFQETQYF
TRBV7-9	TRBJ2-7	TRBD1	CASSGTGLSYEQYF
TRBV2	TRBJ2-1	TRBD2	CASTQLLAGGGEQFF
TRBV7-9	TRBJ2-2	TRBD1	CASSGTGSLNTGELFF
TRBV19	TRBJ2-1	TRBD1	CASSISGTGWFNEQFF
TRBV7-2	TRBJ1-1	.	CASSLARVTEAFF
TRBV12-3/TRBV12-4	TRBJ1-1	.	CASSSTAMNTEAFF
TRBV29-1	TRBJ1-6	.	CSVGGTGTPFPLHF
TRBV12-3/TRBV12-4	TRBJ1-4	.	CASSPPVRAMGHATNEKLFF
TRBV7-8	TRBJ2-7	TRBD2	CASNLLGGIPYEQYF
TRBV3-1	TRBJ1-5	.	CASSQVKGRQPQHF
TRBV6-2/TRBV6-3	TRBJ1-5	TRBD1	CASSYRQGASNQPQHF
TRBV20-1	TRBJ2-5	TRBD2	CSARDGGALETQYF
TRBV29-1	TRBJ1-5	.	CGSGDMRGQPQHF
TRBV4-1	TRBJ2-5	.	CASSQDREAETQYF
TRBV11-3	TRBJ2-1	.	CASSPSLGHEQFF
TRBV5-1	TRBJ2-5	.	CASSFAGGETQYF
TRBV15	TRBJ2-1	TRBD2	CATSRGPQFRDPSGGWHNEQFF
TRBV29-1	TRBJ1-4	.	CSVGRALNEKLFF
TRBV15	TRBJ2-3	.	CATSRYPLRGGTDTQYF
TRBV29-1	TRBJ1-1	TRBD1	CSVGDSMNTEAFF
TRBV9	TRBJ2-2	.	CASKGDGYTGELFF
TRBV15	TRBJ1-4	.	CATSRDGDILEKLFF
TRBV7-9	TRBJ2-5	TRBD1	CASSFAGGVSGGETQYF
TRBV20-1	TRBJ2-3	TRBD1	CSVAQGAGTDTQYF
TRBV10-3	TRBJ2-1	.	CATAPDGHREQFF
TRBV7-2	TRBJ2-7	TRBD1	CASSPGTGGGRSYEQYF
TRBV19	TRBJ2-3	.	CASSRTGQTRTDTQYF
TRBV18	TRBJ2-5	TRBD1	CASSPDRVLETQYF
TRBV6-5	TRBJ2-7	TRBD2	CASSYRRGGPAQYF
TRBV12-3/TRBV12-4	TRBJ1-5	TRBD1	CASSLTGSQPQHF
TRBV20-1	TRBJ2-2	TRBD2	CSASRLAGPRAGELFF
TRBV7-9	TRBJ1-2	TRBD1	CAVTGDGYTF
TRBV18	TRBJ1-6	.	CASSPQGGGNSPLHF
TRBV15	TRBJ1-1	.	CATTKSLGDTEAFF
TRBV12-3/TRBV12-4	TRBJ2-2	.	CASRTGTSNTGELFF
TRBV11-3	TRBJ1-1	.	CASIFGGGPMNTEAFF
TRBV20-1	TRBJ1-4	TRBD1	CSARGQGLPEKLFF
TRBV12-3/TRBV12-4	TRBJ1-1	.	CASSLRRNTEAFF
TRBV18	TRBJ2-7	.	CASSLLLTGAYEQYF
TRBV29-1	TRBJ2-5	TRBD2	CSVEGLAGVQETQYF